The next 21 T cell receptor beta chains were all read from a single sample in a study of OX40 agonist ivuxolimab in advanced cancers. The method was immunoSEQ multiplex PCR; TCRdb's version includes in-frame clones alone and lacks a portion of them. Of tens of thousands of clones listed, about 93% were seen once; the top ten hold around 15%. Sequencing used CD4+ or CD8+ T cells sorted from blood, obtained in a trial of the OX40 agonist ivuxolimab. The receptors stem from an adult with an advanced solid tumor such as melanoma, head and neck, liver or kidney cancer.

V gene TRBV6-1 combines with J gene TRBJ2-2; D may be TRBD1 (6 bases). V shed 7 bases and J shed 8 bases, with 17 bases lying between them. CDR1 MNHNS and CDR2 SASEGT come from the germline V gene. CDR3 length: 14 residues. The CDR3 bases are TGTGCCAGCACTGAGGGACACCCCATGGGGGAGCTGTTTTTT. The encoded protein is CASTEGHPMGELFF.

The V call is TRBV5-6, the J call TRBJ1-5; D is ambiguous. This CDR3 is built from 14 residues. In germline, CDR1 is SGHDT, CDR2 YYEEEE. V lost 2 bases to trimming and J lost 6 bases, with 12 bases between them. The DNA for the CDR3 is TGTGCCAGCAGCTTCTGGAGGTTGGTTCAGCCCCAGCATTTT. Translation: CASSFWRLVQPQHF.

V gene TRBV4-3 combines with J gene TRBJ1-4; D is unresolved. CDR3 length: 15 amino acids. Trimming shortened V by 0 bases and J by 3 bases, and 8 bases separated the two germline ends. Looked up from germline, CDR1 is LGHNA and CDR2 is YSLEER. The CDR3 coding sequence is TGCGCCAGCAGCCAAGACGGGGTAGCTAATGAAAAACTGTTTTTT. Its translation is CASSQDGVANEKLFF.

In DNA, the CDR3 is TGCGCCAGCAGTGCCCCCGGGGAGATCCTTCAGTACTTC. As protein: CASSAPGEILQYF. The chain carries TRBV10-1 and TRBJ2-4; D is perhaps TRBD2 (5 bases). The length of the CDR3 is 13 residues. Trimming stripped 4 bases from V and 11 bases from J, with 15 bases between. The germline V gene encodes CDR1 WNHNN and CDR2 SYGVQD (reference sequence).

Written as DNA, the CDR3 is TGCGCCAGCAGCCAAGATAGCAGCGGGAGGGCCCACAATGAGCAGTTCTTC. The encoded protein is CASSQDSSGRAHNEQFF. This chain connects TRBV4-1 to TRBJ2-1; 10 bases match TRBD2. J lost 5 bases, V lost 0 bases, and 7 bases had no gene match. Germline CDR1 reads MGHRA; CDR2 reads YSYEKL. The CDR3 totals 17 residues.

This chain joins TRBV19 and TRBJ2-7, with D perhaps matching TRBD2 (5 bases). Germline V CDR1 and CDR2: LNHDA, SQIVND (reference sequence). The CDR3 runs 14 residues. The V gene lost 0 bases and the J gene lost 2 bases, with 8 bases spanning the gap. The CDR3 here is CASSIEEGTYEQYF. In DNA form, the CDR3 reads TGTGCCAGTAGTATAGAAGAGGGAACCTACGAGCAGTACTTC.

The chain links TRBV19 to TRBJ1-1; D remains ambiguous. The CDR3 is 13 residues long. Germline V gene lookup returns CDR1 LNHDA and CDR2 SQIVND (reference sequence). V was shortened by 6 bases and J by 7 bases, with 15 bases between the two germline ends. CDR3 amino acids: CASRSSVRIEAFF. Here the CDR3 DNA reads TGTGCCAGTAGGTCGTCCGTGAGGATTGAAGCTTTCTTT.

The V gene is TRBV11-2, the J gene TRBJ2-7; TRBD2 is a possible D gene (6 bases). The CDR3 totals 13 residues. Germline CDR1 reads SGHAT; CDR2 reads FQNNGV. Trimming cost V 3 bases and J 3 bases, with 9 bases left between them. The CDR3 nucleotides read TGTGCCAGCAGCTTGGGGGGAGGCTACGAGCAGTACTTC. Its protein product is CASSLGGGYEQYF.

This clone was counted a single time. V usage is TRBV12-5 and J usage is TRBJ2-7; 7 bases align to TRBD1. The CDR3 loop spans 19 amino acids. V lost 6 bases and J lost 8; bases outside the gene matches: 28. The germline CDR1 and CDR2 sequences are LGHNT and FRNRAP. The CDR3 coding sequence is TGTGCTAGTGGAGGGGGCGACAAGGGTGCAGACCCAAGGGGTTACAAGCAGTACTTC. It is translated as CASGGGDKGADPRGYKQYF. Full variable domain (outside the CDR3, taken from reference TRBV12-5 and TRBJ2-7): DARVTQTPRHKVTEMGQEVTMRCQPILGHNTVFWYRQTMMQGLELLAYFRNRAPLDDSGMPKDRFSAEMPDATLATLKIQPSEPRDSAVYFCASGGGDKGADPRGYKQYFGPGTRLTVT.

Of note for this clone: In the same sample, other DNA sequences code for this CDR3. The chain joins TRBV7-9 to TRBJ1-1; D is unclear. With 2 bases removed from V and 0 bases from J, the gap between germline ends came to 4 bases. From germline, CDR1 is SEHNR and CDR2 FQNEAQ (reference sequence). The CDR3 loop spans 13 amino acids. As DNA, the CDR3 is TGTGCCAGCAGCTTAACCATGAACACTGAAGCTTTCTTT. It codes for CASSLTMNTEAFF.

The chain uses TRBV19 and TRBJ1-1; tentative D call: TRBD1 (6 bases). V was trimmed by 3 bases and J by 8 bases, leaving 10 bases between them. Germline V gene data show CDR1 as LNHDA and CDR2 as SQIVND (reference sequence). The CDR3 consists of 12 residues. The CDR3 DNA follows: TGTGCCAGTAGTATTACCGGGACAGAAGCTTTCTTT. Translating gives CASSITGTEAFF.

The J gene is TRBJ2-5, the V gene TRBV2, with D unresolved. The V end was cut by 4 bases, the J end by 2 bases, with 14 bases between. Germline CDR1 reads SNHLY; CDR2 reads FYNNEI. The length of the CDR3 is 15 residues. In DNA form, the CDR3 reads TGTGCCAGCAGTGCCGACCTAAACGAACAAGAGACCCAGTACTTC. Encoded protein: CASSADLNEQETQYF.

This chain uses TRBV5-4 with TRBJ1-1; tentative D call: TRBD1 (6 bases). The V gene lost 0 bases and the J gene lost 3 bases, with 12 bases spanning the gap. Per the germline V gene, CDR1 is SGHNT and CDR2 is YYREEE (reference sequence). The CDR3 consists of 15 residues. This CDR3 is CASSLAGAGYTEAFF. CDR3 nucleotide sequence: TGTGCCAGCAGCTTGGCGGGGGCTGGGTACACTGAAGCTTTCTTT.

The gene calls are TRBV11-3 and TRBJ2-3; 8 positions agree with TRBD2. The germline gives CDR1 SGHNT, CDR2 YENEEA. The CDR3 sequence is 15 residues long. Trimming at V came to 5 bases and at J to 6 bases, leaving 10 bases not matched to a gene. CDR3: CASSPGYGRGDTQYF. The DNA of the CDR3 is TGTGCCAGCAGCCCGGGATACGGGAGGGGGGATACGCAGTATTTT. Looking up the rest from reference TRBV11-3 and TRBJ2-3 gives the full variable domain: EAGVVQSPRYKIIEKKQPVAFWCNPISGHNTLYWYLQNLGQGPELLIRYENEEAVDDSQLPKDRFSAERLKGVDSTLKIQPAELGDSAVYLCASSPGYGRGDTQYFGPGTRLTVL.

This rearrangement joins TRBV2 to TRBJ2-1; 11 bases fit TRBD2. This CDR3 spans 14 amino acids. Germline lookup yields CDR1 SNHLY and CDR2 FYNNEI. The trim removed 7 bases at V and 4 bases at J, leaving 3 bases unmatched. The CDR3 loop is CASTASGRYNEQFF. The CDR3 DNA reads TGTGCCAGCACTGCTAGCGGGAGGTACAATGAGCAGTTCTTC.

This clone appeared a single time. V usage is TRBV5-1 and J usage is TRBJ2-5; D is unclear. The V end lost 4 bases, the J end lost 2 bases, and 12 bases lay between the germline ends. The germline V gene has CDR1 SGHRS and CDR2 YFSETQ. The CDR3 is made up of 14 amino acids. The CDR3 DNA sequence: TGCGCCAGCAGCCCGAGCCGGGCACAAGAGACCCAGTACTTC. Its protein is CASSPSRAQETQYF.

This chain uses TRBV7-9 with TRBJ2-7, with a weak D call TRBD1 (6 bases). CDR1 is SEHNR, CDR2 FQNEAQ, per germline (reference sequence). Trimming took off 11 bases at V and 2 bases at J, with 16 bases between the two ends. The CDR3 has 13 residues. The CDR3 region has the DNA TGTGCCGCATCGTCCAGGGGCCCCTACGAGCAGTACTTC. The encoded protein is CAASSRGPYEQYF.

The chain joins TRBV30 to TRBJ1-1, with a tentative D call TRBD1 (5 bases). Trimming took 4 bases from V and 1 from J, leaving 10 bases between them. CDR1 and CDR2 from the germline V gene are GTSNPN and SVGIG (reference sequence). There are 13 residues in the CDR3. CDR3: CAWNSGPNTEAFF. The CDR3, as DNA: TGTGCCTGGAACTCGGGGCCGAACACTGAAGCTTTCTTT.

The chain has TRBV7-9 and TRBJ2-5; no clear D. V lost 2 bases and J lost 5, with 6 bases in between. The CDR3 consists of 12 residues. Per the germline V gene, CDR1 is SEHNR and CDR2 is FQNEAQ (reference sequence). CDR3 sequence reads: CASSLQMETQYF. DNA for the CDR3: TGTGCCAGCAGCTTACAGATGGAGACCCAGTACTTC.

The chain recombines TRBV7-9 with TRBJ1-2; 7 positions match TRBD1. Trimming removed 5 bases from V and 0 bases from J; junction bases left unmatched: 15. Germline assignment: CDR1 SEHNR and CDR2 FQNEAQ (reference sequence). There are 18 residues in the CDR3. In DNA form, the CDR3 reads TGTGCCAGCAGCCTTCCCACCGGGACAGTCTTCCCTAACTATGGCTACACCTTC. Translation gives CASSLPTGTVFPNYGYTF.

The rearrangement joins TRBV12-5 to TRBJ2-7, with 11 bases matching TRBD1. The CDR3 sequence is 15 residues long. Germline trimming cut 2 bases from V and 7 bases from J; bases unmatched to any gene: 7. From germline, CDR1 is LGHNT and CDR2 FRNRAP. The CDR3 DNA sequence: TGTGCTAGTGGTTTGTTCCGGGACAGGGGGATGGAGCAGTACTTC. Its translation is CASGLFRDRGMEQYF.